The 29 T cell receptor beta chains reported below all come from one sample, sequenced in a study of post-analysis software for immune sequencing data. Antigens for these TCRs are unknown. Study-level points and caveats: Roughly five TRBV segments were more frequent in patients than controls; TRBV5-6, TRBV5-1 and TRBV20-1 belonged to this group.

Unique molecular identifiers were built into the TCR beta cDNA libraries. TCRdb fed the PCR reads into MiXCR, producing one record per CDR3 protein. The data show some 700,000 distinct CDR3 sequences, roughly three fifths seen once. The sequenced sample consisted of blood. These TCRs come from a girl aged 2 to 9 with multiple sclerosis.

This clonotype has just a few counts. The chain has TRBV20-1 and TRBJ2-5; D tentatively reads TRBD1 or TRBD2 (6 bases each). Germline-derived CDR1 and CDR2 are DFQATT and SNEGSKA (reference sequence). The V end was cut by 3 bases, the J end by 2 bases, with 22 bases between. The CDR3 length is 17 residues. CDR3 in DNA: TGCAGTGCTAGTCAGGGGTCCTGGAGGGAAGAACAAGAGACCCAGTACTTC. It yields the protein CSASQGSWREEQETQYF.

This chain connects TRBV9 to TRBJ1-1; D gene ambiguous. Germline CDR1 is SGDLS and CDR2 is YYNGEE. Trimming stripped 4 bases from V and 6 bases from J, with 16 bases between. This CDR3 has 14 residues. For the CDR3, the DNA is TGTGCCAGCAGCCTCGGACCGCTCCACCCTGAAGCTTTCTTT. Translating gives CASSLGPLHPEAFF.

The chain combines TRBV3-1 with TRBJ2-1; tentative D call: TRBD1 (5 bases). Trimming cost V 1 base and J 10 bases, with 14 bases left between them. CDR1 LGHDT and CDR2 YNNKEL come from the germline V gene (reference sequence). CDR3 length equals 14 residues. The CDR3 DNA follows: TGTGCCAGCAGCCAAGTGAGTGGCCCAGGGGAGCAGTTCTTC. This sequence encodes CASSQVSGPGEQFF.

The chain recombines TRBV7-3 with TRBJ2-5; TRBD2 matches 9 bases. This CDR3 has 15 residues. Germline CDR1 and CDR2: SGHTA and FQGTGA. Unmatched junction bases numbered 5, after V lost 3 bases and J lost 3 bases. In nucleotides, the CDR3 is TGTGCCAGCAGCTTTCAGCCTAGCGGGGAAGAGACCCAGTACTTC. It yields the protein CASSFQPSGEETQYF.

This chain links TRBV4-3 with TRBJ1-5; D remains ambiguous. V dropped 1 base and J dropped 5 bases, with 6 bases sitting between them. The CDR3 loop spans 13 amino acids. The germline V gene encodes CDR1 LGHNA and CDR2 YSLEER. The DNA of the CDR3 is TGCGCCAGCAGCCAAGTCTTAGATCAGCCCCAGCATTTT. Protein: CASSQVLDQPQHF.

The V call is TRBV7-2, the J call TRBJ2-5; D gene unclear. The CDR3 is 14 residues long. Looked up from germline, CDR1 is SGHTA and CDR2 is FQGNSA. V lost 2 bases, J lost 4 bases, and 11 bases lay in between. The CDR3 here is CASSLMSAPETQYF. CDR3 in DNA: TGTGCCAGCAGCTTAATGTCCGCCCCAGAGACCCAGTACTTC.

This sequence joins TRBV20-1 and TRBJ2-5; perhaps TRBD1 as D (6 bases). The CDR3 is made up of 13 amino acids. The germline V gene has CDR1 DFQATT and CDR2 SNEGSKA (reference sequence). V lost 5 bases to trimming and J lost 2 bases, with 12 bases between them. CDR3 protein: CSARQADQETQYF. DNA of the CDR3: TGCAGTGCTCGACAGGCTGATCAAGAGACCCAGTACTTC.

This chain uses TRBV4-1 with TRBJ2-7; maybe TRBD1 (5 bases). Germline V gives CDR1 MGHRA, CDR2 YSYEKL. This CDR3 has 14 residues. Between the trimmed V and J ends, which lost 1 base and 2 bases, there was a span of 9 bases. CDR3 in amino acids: CASSQVARAYEQYF. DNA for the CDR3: TGCGCCAGCAGCCAAGTTGCCAGGGCCTACGAGCAGTACTTC.

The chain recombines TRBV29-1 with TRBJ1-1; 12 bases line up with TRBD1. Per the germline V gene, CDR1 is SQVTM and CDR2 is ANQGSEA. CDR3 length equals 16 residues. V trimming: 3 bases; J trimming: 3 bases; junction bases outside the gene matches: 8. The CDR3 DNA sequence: TGCAGCGTTGATGGAGTTGGGACAGGGGGCCACACTGAAGCTTTCTTT. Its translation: CSVDGVGTGGHTEAFF.

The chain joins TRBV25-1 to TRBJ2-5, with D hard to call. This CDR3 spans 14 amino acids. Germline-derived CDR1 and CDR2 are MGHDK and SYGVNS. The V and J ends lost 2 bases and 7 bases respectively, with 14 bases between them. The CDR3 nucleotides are TGTGCCAGCAGTGAAAACGGAGCCGGTGGGACCCAGTACTTC. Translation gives CASSENGAGGTQYF.

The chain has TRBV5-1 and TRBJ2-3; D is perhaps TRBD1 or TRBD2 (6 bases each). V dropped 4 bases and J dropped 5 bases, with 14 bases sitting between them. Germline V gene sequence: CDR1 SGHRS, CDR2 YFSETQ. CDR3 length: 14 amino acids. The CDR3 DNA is TGCGCCAGCAGCCTGGGGGGCCTGAAAGATACGCAGTATTTT. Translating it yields CASSLGGLKDTQYF.

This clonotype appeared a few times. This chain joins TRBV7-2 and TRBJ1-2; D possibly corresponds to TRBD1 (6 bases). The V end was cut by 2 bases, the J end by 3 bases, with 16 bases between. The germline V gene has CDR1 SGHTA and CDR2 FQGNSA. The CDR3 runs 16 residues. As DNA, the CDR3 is TGTGCCAGCAGCTTAAGGGATCGGGGGGCGTACTATGGCTACACCTTC. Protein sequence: CASSLRDRGAYYGYTF.

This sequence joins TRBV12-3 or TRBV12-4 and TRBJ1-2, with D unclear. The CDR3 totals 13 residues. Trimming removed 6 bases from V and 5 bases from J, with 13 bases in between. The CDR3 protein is CASSLAQEYGYTF. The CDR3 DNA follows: TGTGCCAGCAGCCTAGCCCAGGAGTATGGCTACACCTTC.

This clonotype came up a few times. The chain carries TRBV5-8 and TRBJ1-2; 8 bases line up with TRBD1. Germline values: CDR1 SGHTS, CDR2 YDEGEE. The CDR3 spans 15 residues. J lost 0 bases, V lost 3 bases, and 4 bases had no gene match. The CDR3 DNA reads TGTGCCAGCAGCTATGGACAGGGCACTAACTATGGCTACACCTTC. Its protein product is CASSYGQGTNYGYTF.

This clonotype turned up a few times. The CDR3 loop is CASSFYTGTDTQYF. The CDR3 DNA reads as TGTGCCAGCAGTTTTTACACAGGCACAGATACGCAGTATTTT. The chain carries TRBV12-3 or TRBV12-4 and TRBJ2-3; D is unresolved. Trimming left V 3 bases short and J 1 base short, with 8 bases between. CDR3 length: 14 amino acids.

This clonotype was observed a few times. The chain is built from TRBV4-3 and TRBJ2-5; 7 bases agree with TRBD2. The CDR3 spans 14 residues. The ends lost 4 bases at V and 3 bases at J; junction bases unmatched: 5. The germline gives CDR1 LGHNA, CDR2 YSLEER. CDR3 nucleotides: TGCGCCAGCAGCCCGGGGGGACCGGAAGAGACCCAGTACTTC. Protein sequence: CASSPGGPEETQYF.

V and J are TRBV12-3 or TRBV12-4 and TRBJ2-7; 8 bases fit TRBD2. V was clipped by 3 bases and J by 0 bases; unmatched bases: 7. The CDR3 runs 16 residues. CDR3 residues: CASSLGPAGGSYEQYF. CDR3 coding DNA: TGTGCCAGCAGTTTGGGGCCTGCGGGAGGCTCCTACGAGCAGTACTTC.

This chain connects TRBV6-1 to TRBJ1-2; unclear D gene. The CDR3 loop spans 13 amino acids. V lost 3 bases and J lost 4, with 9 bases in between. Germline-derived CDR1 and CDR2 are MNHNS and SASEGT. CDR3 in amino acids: CASSDPYGYGYTF. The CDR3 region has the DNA TGTGCCAGCAGTGACCCGTATGGCTATGGCTACACCTTC.

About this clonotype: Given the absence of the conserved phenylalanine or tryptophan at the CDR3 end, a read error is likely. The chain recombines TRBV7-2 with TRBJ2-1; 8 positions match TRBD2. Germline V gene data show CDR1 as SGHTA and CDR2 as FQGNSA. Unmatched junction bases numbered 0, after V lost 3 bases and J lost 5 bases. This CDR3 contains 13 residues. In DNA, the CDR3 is TGTGCCAGCAGCTTGACTAGCGACAATGAGCAGTTCTGC. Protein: CASSLTSDNEQFC.

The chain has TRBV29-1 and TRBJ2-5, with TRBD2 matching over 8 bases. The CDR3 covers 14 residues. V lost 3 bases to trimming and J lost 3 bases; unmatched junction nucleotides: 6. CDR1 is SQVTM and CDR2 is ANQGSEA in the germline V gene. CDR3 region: CSVDGLADEETQYF. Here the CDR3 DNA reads TGCAGCGTTGATGGACTAGCAGACGAAGAGACCCAGTACTTC.

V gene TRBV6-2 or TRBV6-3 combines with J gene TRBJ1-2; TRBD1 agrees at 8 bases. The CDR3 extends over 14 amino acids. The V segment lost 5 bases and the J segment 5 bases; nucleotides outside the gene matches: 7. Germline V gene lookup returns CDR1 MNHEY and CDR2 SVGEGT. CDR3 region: CASSPRTGRYGYTF. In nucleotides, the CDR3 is TGTGCCAGCAGTCCTCGGACAGGGAGATATGGCTACACCTTC.

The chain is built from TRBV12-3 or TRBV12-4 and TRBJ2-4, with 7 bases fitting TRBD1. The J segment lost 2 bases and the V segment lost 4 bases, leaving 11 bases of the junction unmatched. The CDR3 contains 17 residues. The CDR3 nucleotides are TGTGCCAGCAGTTCGACACAGGGGAAGAAATCCAAAAACATTCAGTACTTC. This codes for CASSSTQGKKSKNIQYF.

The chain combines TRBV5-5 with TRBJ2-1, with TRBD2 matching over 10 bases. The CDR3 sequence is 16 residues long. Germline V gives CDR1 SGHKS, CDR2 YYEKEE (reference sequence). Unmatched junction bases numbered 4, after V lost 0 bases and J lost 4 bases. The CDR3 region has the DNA TGTGCCAGCAGCTTGGGTAGCGGGGGGACTTACAATGAGCAGTTCTTC. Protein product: CASSLGSGGTYNEQFF.

The CDR3 loop is CSARDKPLSYGYTF. The CDR3 bases are TGCAGTGCTAGAGATAAACCCCTAAGCTATGGCTACACCTTC. V gene TRBV20-1 combines with J gene TRBJ1-2; D unclear. This CDR3 spans 14 amino acids. V was clipped by 0 bases and J by 4 bases, with 12 bases between them. CDR1 DFQATT and CDR2 SNEGSKA come from the germline V gene (reference sequence).

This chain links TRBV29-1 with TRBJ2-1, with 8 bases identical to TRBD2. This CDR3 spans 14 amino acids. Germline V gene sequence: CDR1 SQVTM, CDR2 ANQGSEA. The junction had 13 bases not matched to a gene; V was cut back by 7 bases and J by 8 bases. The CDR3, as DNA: TGCAGCGGAAATAGCGGGATCACATTGGATGAGCAGTTCTTC. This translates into CSGNSGITLDEQFF.

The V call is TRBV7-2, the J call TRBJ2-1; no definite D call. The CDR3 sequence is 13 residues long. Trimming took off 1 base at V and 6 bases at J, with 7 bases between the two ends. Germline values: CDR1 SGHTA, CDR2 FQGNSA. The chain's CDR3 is CASSLVGRNEQFF. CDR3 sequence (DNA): TGTGCCAGCAGCTTAGTCGGACGCAATGAGCAGTTCTTC.

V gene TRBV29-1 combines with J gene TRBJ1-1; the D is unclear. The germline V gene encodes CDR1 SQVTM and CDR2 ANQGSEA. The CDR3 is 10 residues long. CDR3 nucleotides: TGCGCATCGGGTAGCACTGAAGCTTTCTTT. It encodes CASGSTEAFF.

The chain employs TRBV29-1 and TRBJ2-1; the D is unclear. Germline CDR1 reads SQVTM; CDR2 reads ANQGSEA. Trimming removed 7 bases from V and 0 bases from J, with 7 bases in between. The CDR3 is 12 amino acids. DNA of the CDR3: TGCAGCGGGTCTCACTCCTACAATGAGCAGTTCTTC. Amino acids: CSGSHSYNEQFF.

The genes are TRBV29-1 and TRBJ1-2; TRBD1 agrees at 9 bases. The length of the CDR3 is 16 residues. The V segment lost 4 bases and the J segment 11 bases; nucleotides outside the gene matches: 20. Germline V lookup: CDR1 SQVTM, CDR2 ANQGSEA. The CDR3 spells CSVGGEGQGDGDSYTF. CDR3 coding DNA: TGCAGCGTTGGGGGGGAGGGACAGGGAGATGGCGATAGTTACACCTTC.